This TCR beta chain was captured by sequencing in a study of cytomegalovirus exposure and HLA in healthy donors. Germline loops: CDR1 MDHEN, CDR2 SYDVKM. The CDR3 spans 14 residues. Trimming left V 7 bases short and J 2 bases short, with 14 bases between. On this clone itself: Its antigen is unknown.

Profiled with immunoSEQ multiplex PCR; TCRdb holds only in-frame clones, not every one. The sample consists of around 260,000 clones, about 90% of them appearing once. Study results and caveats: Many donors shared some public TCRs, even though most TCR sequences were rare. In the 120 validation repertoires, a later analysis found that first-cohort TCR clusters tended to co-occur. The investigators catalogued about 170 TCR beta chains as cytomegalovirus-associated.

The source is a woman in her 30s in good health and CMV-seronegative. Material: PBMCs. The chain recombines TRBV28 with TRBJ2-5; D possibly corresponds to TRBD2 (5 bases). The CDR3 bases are TGTGCCAGCACTCCAGCGGTACCACAAGAGACCCAGTACTTC. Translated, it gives CASTPAVPQETQYF.